These 25 T cell receptor beta chains originate from one sample sequenced in a study of Ad26.COV2.S vaccination and SARS-CoV-2 variants. This sample's treatment: roughly 18 received Ad26.COV2.S at low or high dose, single or two shots; 5 received placebo; per-sample allocation not given. Samples analyzed were those drawn on day 63 after the first vaccine or placebo injection. Libraries were prepared by immunoSEQ multiplex PCR; TCRdb keeps only in-frame clonotypes and omits some of them. Among more than 400,000 clones, about 90% were seen once, and the ten largest hold 1.5% to 2%. Sample: peripheral blood, taken in a trial of Ad26.COV2.S vaccine versus placebo. The receptor set was obtained from a person aged 18-60 years who received the Ad26.COV2.S COVID-19 vaccine or a placebo.

The V and J genes are TRBV6-5 and TRBJ2-7, with D unresolved. Trimming took 6 bases from V and 2 from J, leaving 14 bases between them. The CDR3 has 14 residues. CDR1 is MNHEY and CDR2 is SVGAGI in the germline V gene. The CDR3 sequence: CASSRGRIPYEQYF. The CDR3 nucleotides are TGTGCCAGCAGCCGAGGACGGATCCCCTACGAGCAGTACTTC.

The chain recombines TRBV7-2 with TRBJ1-4, with D hard to call. The CDR3 is 14 residues long. CDR1 SGHTA and CDR2 FQGNSA come from the germline V gene. V lost 5 bases, J lost 1 base, and 8 bases lay in between. This CDR3 reads CASSPWETNEKLFF. CDR3 DNA: TGTGCCAGCAGCCCCTGGGAAACTAATGAAAAACTGTTTTTT.

This chain joins TRBV10-1 and TRBJ2-3; tentatively, D is TRBD2 (5 bases). V gave up 2 bases and J gave up 5 bases, with 20 bases separating them. The length of the CDR3 is 17 residues. From germline, CDR1 is WNHNN and CDR2 SYGVQD (reference sequence). The CDR3 DNA follows: TGCGCCAGCAGTGAGGGTTTCACCCTTGGAGGTCTAGATACGCAGTATTTT. It yields the protein CASSEGFTLGGLDTQYF.

This clone has a single count. This chain joins TRBV19 and TRBJ2-2; D remains unclear. There are 13 residues in the CDR3. The V gene's germline CDR1 is LNHDA and CDR2 SQIVND (reference sequence). V lost 6 bases to trimming and J lost 6 bases, with 11 bases between them. This CDR3 reads CASRPVIPGELFF. DNA of the CDR3: TGTGCCAGTAGGCCAGTTATCCCCGGGGAGCTGTTTTTT. Variable domain in full (rest from reference TRBV19 and TRBJ2-2): DGGITQSPKYLFRKEGQNVTLSCEQNLNHDAMYWYRQDPGQGLRLIYYSQIVNDFQKGDIAEGYSVSREKKESFPLTVTSAQKNPTAFYLCASRPVIPGELFFGEGSRLTVL.

The V call is TRBV7-9, the J call TRBJ2-3; 10 bases map to TRBD1. The CDR3 contains 16 residues. V trimming: 4 bases; J trimming: 1 base; junction bases outside the gene matches: 5. From germline, CDR1 is SEHNR and CDR2 FQNEAQ (reference sequence). This CDR3 reads CASSSGTGVGTDTQYF. CDR3 nucleotide sequence: TGTGCCAGCAGCTCAGGGACAGGGGTCGGCACAGATACGCAGTATTTT. The full variable domain, in which reference TRBV7-9 and TRBJ2-3 provide the parts outside the CDR3, is DTGVSQNPRHKITKRGQNVTFRCDPISEHNRLYWYRQTLGQGPEFLTYFQNEAQLEKSRLLSDRFSAERPKGSFSTLEIQRTEQGDSAMYLCASSSGTGVGTDTQYFGPGTRLTVL.

The chain employs TRBV7-8 and TRBJ2-3, with TRBD1 identical over 8 bases. Trimming took 6 bases from V and 3 from J; bases not matched to a gene: 5. Germline V CDR1 and CDR2: SGHVS, FQNEAQ. The CDR3 extends over 14 amino acids. The CDR3 DNA sequence: TGTGCCAGCAGAAGCAGGGGGCGAACAGATACGCAGTATTTT. Encoded protein: CASRSRGRTDTQYF.

CDR3 nucleotides: TGCGCCAGCAGCCAGACGGACGGATACAATGAGCAGTTCTTC. It specifies CASSQTDGYNEQFF. V gene TRBV4-1 combines with J gene TRBJ2-1; D remains ambiguous. The V end lost 3 bases, the J end lost 4 bases, and 10 bases lay between the germline ends. CDR1 MGHRA and CDR2 YSYEKL come from the germline V gene. The length of the CDR3 is 14 residues.

The chain joins TRBV5-1 to TRBJ2-7, with 8 bases lining up with TRBD1. The ends lost 0 bases at V and 4 bases at J; junction bases unmatched: 6. CDR1 is SGHRS, CDR2 YFSETQ, per germline. This CDR3 is 15 amino acids long. The DNA for the CDR3 is TGCGCCAGCAGCTTGGCTACAGGGGGAACGTACGAGCAGTACTTC. Translated: CASSLATGGTYEQYF.

This clone was counted a single time. Distinct nucleotide sequences in the sample also encode this CDR3. The chain has TRBV20-1 and TRBJ2-1; no definite D call. Trimming shortened V by 6 bases and J by 4 bases, and 4 bases separated the two germline ends. Germline lookup yields CDR1 DFQATT and CDR2 SNEGSKA (reference sequence). The CDR3 is 10 residues long. The CDR3 DNA reads TGCAGTGCGAGTTACAATGAGCAGTTCTTC. Its protein product is CSASYNEQFF.

The chain joins TRBV4-1 to TRBJ2-1, with 10 nucleotides matching TRBD1. J was trimmed by 8 bases and V by 2 bases; bases with no gene match: 12. The CDR3 is 17 residues long. Germline assignment: CDR1 MGHRA and CDR2 YSYEKL. In nucleotides, the CDR3 is TGCGCCAGCAGCCAACAGGGACGGGACAGGGGCTCAGATGAGCAGTTCTTC. It codes for CASSQQGRDRGSDEQFF.

The chain uses TRBV7-2 and TRBJ2-2; D might be TRBD1 (5 bases). Trimming left V 5 bases short and J 5 bases short, with 15 bases between. The germline V gene has CDR1 SGHTA and CDR2 FQGNSA. This CDR3 has 15 residues. CDR3 nucleotides: TGTGCCAGCAGCCCAGGGAACCGCGGTACCGGGGAGCTGTTTTTT. It encodes CASSPGNRGTGELFF.

J is TRBJ2-7 and V is TRBV12-3 or TRBV12-4; D not certain. CDR3 length: 12 amino acids. Trimming took 4 bases from V and 2 from J, leaving 6 bases between them. As DNA, the CDR3 is TGTGCCAGCAGTTCGAACGCCTACGAGCAGTACTTC. It encodes CASSSNAYEQYF.

The rearrangement links TRBV7-9 to TRBJ2-1, with TRBD1 identical over 9 bases. The V gene end was trimmed by 2 bases and the J gene end by 6 bases; junction bases not matched to a gene: 11. The CDR3 consists of 17 residues. CDR1 is SEHNR, CDR2 FQNEAQ, per germline (reference sequence). The CDR3 coding sequence is TGTGCCAGCAGCTTAAGAACTCCGGGACAGGGTAGCAATGAGCAGTTCTTC. This sequence encodes CASSLRTPGQGSNEQFF.

This chain uses TRBV28 with TRBJ1-1; TRBD1 is a possible D gene (5 bases). This CDR3 has 13 residues. The germline V gene has CDR1 MDHEN and CDR2 SYDVKM. Trimming took 5 bases from V and 4 from J, leaving 11 bases between them. The chain's CDR3 is CASSPQGLTEAFF. CDR3 DNA: TGTGCCAGCAGTCCTCAGGGCCTCACTGAAGCTTTCTTT. Using reference TRBV28 and TRBJ1-1 for the parts outside the CDR3, the full variable domain is DVKVTQSSRYLVKRTGEKVFLECVQDMDHENMFWYRQDPGLGLRLIYFSYDVKMKEKGDIPEGYSVSREKKERFSLILESASTNQTSMYLCASSPQGLTEAFFGQGTRLTVV.

The chain joins TRBV7-9 to TRBJ2-7; 7 positions agree with TRBD1. CDR1 is SEHNR and CDR2 is FQNEAQ in the germline V gene (reference sequence). CDR3 length: 14 amino acids. The V gene end was trimmed by 5 bases and the J gene end by 2 bases; junction bases not matched to a gene: 6. The CDR3 is CASSPPGQTYEQYF. The CDR3 DNA sequence: TGTGCCAGCAGCCCGCCGGGACAGACCTACGAGCAGTACTTC.

V gene TRBV10-2 combines with J gene TRBJ2-1; 9 bases fit TRBD2. V lost 4 bases to trimming and J lost 0 bases; unmatched junction nucleotides: 10. Germline CDR1 and CDR2: WSHSY and SAAADI. The CDR3 runs 18 residues. Here the CDR3 DNA reads TGCGCCAGCAGTGGAAGTAGCGGGGGCCCCAGCTCCTACAATGAGCAGTTCTTC. Translated: CASSGSSGGPSSYNEQFF.

The chain employs TRBV28 and TRBJ1-4; perhaps TRBD1 as D (5 bases). CDR3 length equals 14 residues. V lost 6 bases and J lost 3, with 11 bases in between. CDR1 is MDHEN, CDR2 SYDVKM, per germline. In nucleotides, the CDR3 is TGTGCCAGCAGAACGACAGTGGCTAATGAAAAACTGTTTTTT. Translation gives CASRTTVANEKLFF.

This clone was seen only once. V gene TRBV25-1 combines with J gene TRBJ2-2; 7 bases are a match to TRBD1. The CDR3 is 18 amino acids. Germline V gene sequence: CDR1 MGHDK, CDR2 SYGVNS. The ends lost 3 bases at V and 3 bases at J; junction bases unmatched: 13. CDR3 nucleotide sequence: TGTGCCAGCAGTGAGATTGGCTCAGGGACAGCGCACACCGGGGAGCTGTTTTTT. Protein product: CASSEIGSGTAHTGELFF. Drawing the rest from reference TRBV25-1 and TRBJ2-2, the complete variable domain is EADIYQTPRYLVIGTGKKITLECSQTMGHDKMYWYQQDPGMELHLIHYSYGVNSTEKGDLSSESTVSRIRTEHFPLTLESARPSHTSQYLCASSEIGSGTAHTGELFFGEGSRLTVL.

Points on this clone: The identical CDR3 is also encoded by other nucleotide sequences in the sample. The gene calls are TRBV9 and TRBJ2-1; TRBD1 matches at 8 bases. The germline gives CDR1 SGDLS, CDR2 YYNGEE. The length of the CDR3 is 13 residues. V gave up 0 bases and J gave up 8 bases; unmatched junction bases: 1. CDR3 coding DNA: TGTGCCAGCAGCGTAGTGACAGGGGATGAGCAGTTCTTC. Translated, it gives CASSVVTGDEQFF.

This chain links TRBV4-3 with TRBJ2-3, with 8 bases that match TRBD2. The V gene's germline CDR1 is LGHNA and CDR2 YSLEER. The CDR3 is 14 residues long. V gave up 8 bases and J gave up 6 bases; unmatched junction bases: 10. For the CDR3, the DNA is TGCGCCAGCTCCAGGGTAGGCGGGGGGGATACGCAGTATTTT. This encodes CASSRVGGGDTQYF.

The chain joins TRBV4-3 to TRBJ2-3, with D possibly being TRBD1 (6 bases). CDR3 length equals 13 residues. The germline CDR1 and CDR2 sequences are LGHNA and YSLEER. The V end was cut by 5 bases, the J end by 6 bases, with 12 bases between. The CDR3: CASSSARGDTQYF. The CDR3 nucleotides read TGCGCCAGCAGCTCCGCTAGGGGGGATACGCAGTATTTT.

The V call is TRBV6-2 or TRBV6-3, the J call TRBJ1-2, with 7 positions matching TRBD1. Germline V gives CDR1 MNHEY, CDR2 SVGEGT. The junction had 7 bases not matched to a gene; V was cut back by 5 bases and J by 4 bases. The CDR3 contains 14 residues. The CDR3 DNA sequence: TGTGCCAGCAGTGACAGGGTGGAGTCCTATGGCTACACCTTC. It translates to CASSDRVESYGYTF.

The chain uses TRBV4-3 and TRBJ1-2; unclear D gene. The germline CDR1 and CDR2 sequences are LGHNA and YSLEER. CDR3 length: 15 residues. V was shortened by 0 bases and J by 5 bases, with 13 bases between the two germline ends. CDR3 coding DNA: TGCGCCAGCAGCCAAGAAGGACCTCCTCGGTATGGCTACACCTTC. Encoded protein: CASSQEGPPRYGYTF.

There are a few counts of this clone. The rearrangement links TRBV19 to TRBJ1-2; possible D gene TRBD1, 5 bases. CDR1 and CDR2 (germline): LNHDA, SQIVND (reference sequence). This CDR3 has 18 amino acids. The V end lost 7 bases, the J end lost 10 bases, and 34 bases lay between the germline ends. CDR3 loop: CASTGTHNPRLVSPDYTF. The CDR3 coding sequence is TGTGCCAGTACCGGGACCCACAACCCAAGGTTGGTTAGTCCTGACTACACCTTC.

The chain has TRBV11-2 and TRBJ2-1; 15 positions agree with TRBD2. The CDR3 is 15 residues long. CDR1 is SGHAT and CDR2 is FQNNGV in the germline V gene. V was pared by 5 bases and J by 7 bases, with 3 bases of the junction left unmatched. The CDR3 nucleotides read TGTGCCAGCAGCGGGACTAGCGGGGGGATAAATGAGCAGTTCTTC. Translation gives CASSGTSGGINEQFF.